The rows below give T cell receptor beta chains drawn from one sample of a study of radiotherapy plus CTLA-4 blockade in lung cancer. Profiled with immunoSEQ multiplex PCR; TCRdb holds only in-frame clones, not every one. The profile covers about 95,000 clones, with 83% appearing a single time and over 0.75% taken by the ten largest. Sequencing was performed on peripheral blood, taken from a patient treated with radiotherapy plus ipilimumab. The receptors derive from a human donor with non-small cell lung cancer who had stable disease on radiotherapy plus ipilimumab. CDR3s include the opening cysteine and the closing phenylalanine or tryptophan.

v_gene	j_gene	CDR3aa
TRBV5-1	TRBJ2-3	CASQSGHSNTDTQYF
TRBV28	TRBJ1-6	CASMGENSPLHF
TRBV18	TRBJ1-4	CASSKAVELFF
TRBV30	TRBJ1-2	CACLRDRPFGYTF
TRBV29-1	TRBJ2-7	CSAINRLGQVGSYEQYF
TRBV18	TRBJ2-7	CASSPDRGNYEQYF
TRBV28	TRBJ2-7	CASSPMFYEQYF
TRBV7-3	TRBJ2-7	CASSPSQGVRQYF
TRBV6-1	TRBJ2-7	CASSEERQTYEQYF
TRBV30	TRBJ1-1	CAWSRDTLGRTEAFF
TRBV7-6	TRBJ2-2	CASSLGWQKVTGELFF
TRBV6-6	TRBJ2-2	CASSYEGEPNTGELFF
TRBV19	TRBJ2-1	CASSTRSSVPGISHEQFF
TRBV15	TRBJ2-3	CATSSGEWEYTDTQYF
TRBV11-3	TRBJ1-6	CASSSGGRRSNSPLHF
TRBV5-1	TRBJ1-1	CASSSTGGKAEAFF
TRBV29-1	TRBJ2-5	CSADRGPETQYF
TRBV7-2	TRBJ2-4	CASSLGASEGIQYF
TRBV9	TRBJ2-2	CASSRQDANTGELFF
TRBV6-4	TRBJ2-1	CASSLEGGGLDEQFF
TRBV19	TRBJ2-7	CASSIDPQTYEQYF
TRBV19	TRBJ2-3	CASSTGGGSTDTQYF
TRBV7-9	TRBJ1-1	CASSIRAGNTEAFF
TRBV11-3	TRBJ1-2	CASSLSLGTGDSLLYGYTF
TRBV7-2	TRBJ2-2	CASSLFPEAGELFF
TRBV5-1	TRBJ2-3	CASSFGGGLTDTQYF
TRBV5-5	TRBJ1-3	CASSLDRSSGNTIYF
TRBV19	TRBJ1-5	CASSPAYPGSNQPQHF
TRBV6-5	TRBJ2-2	CASMTANTGELFF
TRBV6-5	TRBJ1-2	CASSPGQGRVTF
TRBV2	TRBJ2-1	CASSASSVNRRFYNEQFF
TRBV28	TRBJ2-3	CATEGGGSTDTQYF
TRBV28	TRBJ1-4	CASSFALGPATNEKLFF
TRBV6-1	TRBJ1-1	CASSEGYRESEAFF
TRBV9	TRBJ2-1	CASSVIAGAGNEQFF
TRBV29-1	TRBJ2-5	CSVSTGGETQYF
TRBV27	TRBJ2-3	CASSPLWTSGSEGTDTQYF
TRBV7-2	TRBJ1-5	CASSLDRSNQPQHF
TRBV20-1	TRBJ2-1	CSAPGYNEQFF
TRBV7-2	TRBJ2-6	CASSPGWGAGANVLTF
TRBV29-1	TRBJ2-2	CSYENTGELFF
TRBV29-1	TRBJ2-5	CSVEGGTALTQYF
TRBV5-1	TRBJ2-3	CASSLVRVDTDTQYF
TRBV5-1	TRBJ2-3	CASSLQGEGSTDTQYF
TRBV5-1	TRBJ1-2	CASSPAGGRINYTF
TRBV11-3	TRBJ2-7	CASSVGTGMAYEQYF